A selection of T cell receptor beta chains follows, all from one sample in a study of OX40 agonist ivuxolimab in advanced cancers. TCRdb's copy holds only in-frame clones and misses some; the assay was immunoSEQ multiplex PCR. Among approximately 70,000 clones listed, about 83% were seen once. Sequenced material: CD4+ or CD8+ T cells sorted from blood, taken in a trial of the OX40 agonist ivuxolimab. These receptors were obtained from an adult with an advanced solid tumor such as melanoma, head and neck, liver or kidney cancer. Each CDR3 is given with its conserved first and last residue. D genes are given only for firm matches. Expanded clones are given a class, and other clones once, few, many or no size at all.

j_call | d_call | clone_size | v_call | cdr3_nt | cdr3_aa
TRBJ2-7 | . | . | TRBV7-2 | TGTGCCAGCACCCCCCCCATAGGGACAATGAACTACGAGCAGTACTTC | CASTPPIGTMNYEQYF
TRBJ2-2 | . | . | TRBV5-1 | TGCGCCAGCCGAGGGAGAGACAGCCCCACCGGGGAGCTGTTTTTT | CASRGRDSPTGELFF
TRBJ2-1 | . | . | TRBV28 | TGTGCCAGCAGCAGGGCGTCCTCCTACAATGAGCAGTTCTTC | CASSRASSYNEQFF
TRBJ1-1 | . | . | TRBV9 | TGTGCCAGCAGCGTAGAGGGGTGGGGCACTGAAGCTTTCTTT | CASSVEGWGTEAFF
TRBJ2-4 | . | once | TRBV30 | TGTGCCTGGGAAATGGAGGGCAAAAACATTCAGTACTTC | CAWEMEGKNIQYF
TRBJ1-2 | . | . | TRBV7-2 | TGTGCCAGCAGCTTAGGCCCCTCGCAGGGTTCTGGCTACACCTTC | CASSLGPSQGSGYTF
TRBJ2-2 | TRBD1 | . | TRBV19 | TGTGCCAGTAGTCTCCAAACAGGGGTGGGGACCGGGGAGCTGTTTTTT | CASSLQTGVGTGELFF
TRBJ2-7 | . | . | TRBV7-8 | TGTGCCAGCAGCTTAGCTGGGTTCATGGCCTACGAGCAGTACTTC | CASSLAGFMAYEQYF
TRBJ2-5 | . | . | TRBV2 | TGTGCCAGCGGAGTGTTGGAGACCCAGTACTTC | CASGVLETQYF
TRBJ2-2 | TRBD2 | few | TRBV4-1 | TGCGCCAGCAGCCAAGATCCCCTAGCGGGGGGCCCCGGGGAGCTGTTTTTT | CASSQDPLAGGPGELFF
TRBJ2-5 | . | . | TRBV21-1 | TGTGCCAGCAGCAAAGCAGGGTTTCCCCACCAAGAGACCCAGTACTTC | CASSKAGFPHQETQYF
TRBJ2-5 | . | once | TRBV7-9 | TGTGCCAGCAGCCCGAGTAGGGGACAACCGTACTTC | CASSPSRGQPYF
TRBJ2-7 | . | . | TRBV15 | TGTGCCACCAGCAGAGAATACGTCTACGAGCAGTACTTC | CATSREYVYEQYF
TRBJ2-5 | . | . | TRBV28 | TGTGCCAGCAGACAGGGACAAGAGACCCAGTACTTC | CASRQGQETQYF
TRBJ2-3 | . | . | TRBV18 | TGTGCCAGCTCACAGGACGTTAGCACAGATACGCAGTATTTT | CASSQDVSTDTQYF
TRBJ1-5 | . | . | TRBV15 | TGTGCCACCAGCAGAGGACAGCTCAATCAGCCCCAGCATTTT | CATSRGQLNQPQHF
TRBJ2-6 | . | . | TRBV7-6 | TGTGCCAGCAGCTTAGGGGGATCTGGGGCCAACGTCCTGACTTTC | CASSLGGSGANVLTF
TRBJ2-4 | . | once | TRBV7-2 | TGTGCCAGCAGCGTGTTTGGGGCACCTAGGGTCAAAAACATTCAGTACTTC | CASSVFGAPRVKNIQYF
TRBJ1-5 | TRBD1 | . | TRBV7-8 | TGTGCCAGCAGCTTAGGTTCAGGGGGCCTGCTCGGGCAGCCCCAGCATTTT | CASSLGSGGLLGQPQHF
TRBJ1-1 | . | few | TRBV15 | TGTGCCACCATGGTTCAGGGGAACACTGAAGCTTTCTTT | CATMVQGNTEAFF
TRBJ1-2 | TRBD1 | . | TRBV6-5 | TGTGCCAGTACGGGACAGGGATCTTTTGGCTGCACCTTC | CASTGQGSFGCTF
TRBJ1-1 | . | few | TRBV18 | TGTGCCAGCTCACCAAGGAACACTGAAGCTTTCTTT | CASSPRNTEAFF
TRBJ2-7 | TRBD2 | few | TRBV19 | TGTGCCAGTAGTATCCTGACTAGCGGGGGGTCCTACGAGCAGTACTTC | CASSILTSGGSYEQYF
TRBJ1-1 | . | . | TRBV18 | TGTGCCAGCTCGGGGGATCAGAACACTGAAGCTTTCTTT | CASSGDQNTEAFF
TRBJ2-5 | . | . | TRBV7-8 | TGTGCCAGCAGACCAGGACAGTACCAAGAGACCCAGTACTTC | CASRPGQYQETQYF
TRBJ1-1 | . | . | TRBV19 | TGTGCCAGTAGTACTCTCAGTGGCGGATCTGAAGCTTTCTTT | CASSTLSGGSEAFF
TRBJ2-7 | . | . | TRBV7-2 | TGTGCCAGCAGCAAAGGACCGGTCCAAGAGCAGTACTTC | CASSKGPVQEQYF
TRBJ2-5 | . | . | TRBV7-8 | TGTGCCAGCAGCGCGGGACAGCAAGAGACCCAGTACTTC | CASSAGQQETQYF
TRBJ1-6 | TRBD1 | . | TRBV19 | TGTGCCAGTAAGATCGGACAGGGGGGATCACCCCTCCACTTT | CASKIGQGGSPLHF
TRBJ2-1 | . | . | TRBV10-1 | TGCGCCAGCAGCGGAGAGGGGGGGACAGCGACCTCCTACAATGAGCAGTTCTTC | CASSGEGGTATSYNEQFF
TRBJ2-7 | TRBD2 | . | TRBV6-5 | TGTGCCAGCAGGTTAGCGGGGGGCCCGTACGAGCAGTACTTC | CASRLAGGPYEQYF
TRBJ2-5 | . | . | TRBV7-9 | TGTGCCGGGGAATCAGGGAAATTTCAAGAGACCCAGTACTTC | CAGESGKFQETQYF
TRBJ2-7 | TRBD1 | . | TRBV5-1 | TGCGCCAGCAGCTTGCCAGGGGGTTACGAGCAGTACTTC | CASSLPGGYEQYF
TRBJ2-2 | . | . | TRBV11-3 | TGTGCCAGCAGCCTAGCAGGGGACACCGGGGAGCTGTTTTTT | CASSLAGDTGELFF
TRBJ2-2 | . | . | TRBV4-1 | TGCGCCAGCAGCCAAGTTGACATGGGTCTAGCCTTCGGGGAGCTGTTTTTT | CASSQVDMGLAFGELFF
TRBJ1-2 | . | . | TRBV13 | TGTGCCAGCAGCAAAACCCCTAACTATGGCTACACCTTC | CASSKTPNYGYTF
TRBJ1-5 | . | . | TRBV30 | TGTGCCTGGAGTATCAGCGGTTCGTCCCAGCCCCAGCATTTT | CAWSISGSSQPQHF
TRBJ2-2 | . | . | TRBV6-1 | TGTGCCAGCAGTGGGTTGACTGGACTGAACACCGGGGAGCTGTTTTTT | CASSGLTGLNTGELFF
TRBJ1-5 | . | . | TRBV5-4 | TGTGCCAGCAGCTCCGGACAGTCCTATAGCAATCAGCCCCAGCATTTT | CASSSGQSYSNQPQHF
TRBJ1-5 | . | . | TRBV5-8 | TGTGCCAGCAGCTTGGGTGGGATTAGCAATCAGCCCCAGCATTTT | CASSLGGISNQPQHF
TRBJ2-3 | TRBD1 | . | TRBV6-5 | TGTGCCAGCAGTTACCAGGGGGGCACAGATACGCAGTATTTT | CASSYQGGTDTQYF
TRBJ1-6 | . | . | TRBV9 | TGTGCCAGCAGCGGAGGAAGCTCCTATAATTCACCCCTCCACTTT | CASSGGSSYNSPLHF
TRBJ1-2 | . | . | TRBV5-1 | TGCGCCAGCAGCTTGTCCGCTAACTATGGCTACACCTTC | CASSLSANYGYTF
TRBJ2-2 | . | . | TRBV5-6 | TGTGCCAGCAGCCCCGTGGGATTGGCAGGGCCCCCGAACACCGGGGAGCTGTTTTTT | CASSPVGLAGPPNTGELFF
TRBJ2-6 | . | once | TRBV27 | TGTGCCAGCAGTTTAGACAGCCTCTCTGGGGCCAACGTCCTGACTTTC | CASSLDSLSGANVLTF
TRBJ2-5 | TRBD1 | . | TRBV9 | TGTGCCAGCAGCCCTCGACAGGGACGGGAGACCCAGTACTTC | CASSPRQGRETQYF
TRBJ2-7 | TRBD2 | once | TRBV5-1 | TGCGCCAGCAGCCGTGGCGGGGGGGGCTCCTACGAGCAGTACTTC | CASSRGGGGSYEQYF
TRBJ2-7 | . | . | TRBV7-8 | TGTGCCAGCAGCTCCGCCTACGAGCAGTACTTC | CASSSAYEQYF